Listed below are T cell receptor beta chains from one sample, sequenced in a study of identical twins. Using its own MiXCR run on the 5' RACE reads, TCRdb lists one record per CDR3 protein. The data contain about 190,000 distinct CDR3 sequences, around 15% of them singletons. This sample also belongs to another study, concerning T cells expressing NK-cell markers.

Sequenced sample: CD8+ T cells sorted from blood. The receptors here all came from a woman in her late teens or twenties in good health. Both conserved end residues are part of each CDR3. Fields, in order: V gene, D gene, J gene, clone size, CDR3 protein, CDR3 DNA. The D gene is left open where the match is weak. Size values are once, few and many counts, or a class for expanded clones, and some rows have none.

V gene: TRBV5-6
D gene: TRBD2
J gene: TRBJ2-3
clone size: -
CDR3 protein: CASSLPSGSTDTQYF
CDR3 DNA: TGTGCCAGCAGCTTACCTAGCGGGAGCACAGATACGCAGTATTTT

V gene: TRBV29-1
D gene: -
J gene: TRBJ1-1
clone size: -
CDR3 protein: CSVELLGLNTEAFF
CDR3 DNA: TGCAGCGTTGAATTATTGGGATTGAACACTGAAGCTTTCTTT

V gene: TRBV11-2
D gene: TRBD2
J gene: TRBJ2-1
clone size: -
CDR3 protein: CASSLGQTTSGAYNEQFF
CDR3 DNA: TGTGCCAGCAGCTTAGGCCAAACGACTAGCGGGGCTTACAATGAGCAGTTCTTC

V gene: TRBV28
D gene: TRBD2
J gene: TRBJ2-3
clone size: few
CDR3 protein: CASSRTSGTDTQYF
CDR3 DNA: TGTGCCAGCAGTCGTACTAGCGGCACAGATACGCAGTATTTT

V gene: TRBV7-9
D gene: -
J gene: TRBJ2-1
clone size: -
CDR3 protein: CASTLSNEQFF
CDR3 DNA: TGTGCCAGCACCCTTTCTAATGAGCAGTTCTTC

V gene: TRBV6-7
D gene: TRBD1
J gene: TRBJ2-7
clone size: few
CDR3 protein: CASSYRDRIYEQYF
CDR3 DNA: TGTGCCAGCAGTTACAGGGACAGAATTTACGAGCAGTACTTC

V gene: TRBV7-3
D gene: TRBD1
J gene: TRBJ2-7
clone size: few
CDR3 protein: CASSFRDRINYEQYF
CDR3 DNA: TGTGCCAGCAGCTTCCGGGACAGAATAAACTACGAGCAGTACTTC

V gene: TRBV7-9
D gene: -
J gene: TRBJ1-2
clone size: -
CDR3 protein: CASSFRTEEANYGYTF
CDR3 DNA: TGTGCCAGCAGCTTTCGAACGGAAGAAGCTAACTATGGCTACACCTTC

V gene: TRBV9
D gene: -
J gene: TRBJ2-5
clone size: few
CDR3 protein: CASSVEGGPEETQYF
CDR3 DNA: TGTGCCAGCAGCGTAGAAGGCGGCCCCGAAGAGACCCAGTACTTC

V gene: TRBV5-1
D gene: -
J gene: TRBJ2-2
clone size: few
CDR3 protein: CASSFVSRGRGTGELFF
CDR3 DNA: TGCGCCAGCAGCTTTGTTTCCCGGGGTCGTGGCACCGGGGAGCTGTTTTTT